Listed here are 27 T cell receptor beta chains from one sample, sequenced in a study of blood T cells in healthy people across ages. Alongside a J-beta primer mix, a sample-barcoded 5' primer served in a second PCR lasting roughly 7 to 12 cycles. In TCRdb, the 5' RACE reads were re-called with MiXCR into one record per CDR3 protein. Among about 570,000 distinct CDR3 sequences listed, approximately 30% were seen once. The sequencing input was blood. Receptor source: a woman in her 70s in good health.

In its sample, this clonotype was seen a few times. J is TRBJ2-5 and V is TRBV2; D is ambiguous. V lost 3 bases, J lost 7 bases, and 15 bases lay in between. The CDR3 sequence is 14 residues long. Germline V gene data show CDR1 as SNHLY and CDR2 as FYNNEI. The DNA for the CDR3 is TGTGCCAGCAGTGAGGGTAGCTCCTCTAGGACCCAGTACTTC. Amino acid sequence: CASSEGSSSRTQYF.

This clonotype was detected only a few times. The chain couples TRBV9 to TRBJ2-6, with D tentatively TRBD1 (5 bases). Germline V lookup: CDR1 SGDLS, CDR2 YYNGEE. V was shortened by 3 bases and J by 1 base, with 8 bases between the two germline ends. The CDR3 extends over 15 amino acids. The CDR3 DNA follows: TGTGCCAGCAGCGCGGCAGGGTCTGGGGCCAACGTCCTGACTTTC. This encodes CASSAAGSGANVLTF.

The CDR3 DNA reads as TGTGCCAGCAGCTTAGGGGGGAATGACTATGGCTACACCTTC. It translates to CASSLGGNDYGYTF. The rearrangement joins TRBV7-9 to TRBJ1-2, with D maybe TRBD1 (5 bases). This CDR3 spans 14 amino acids. V dropped 1 base and J dropped 3 bases, with 9 bases sitting between them. Germline CDR1 reads SEHNR; CDR2 reads FQNEAQ (reference sequence).

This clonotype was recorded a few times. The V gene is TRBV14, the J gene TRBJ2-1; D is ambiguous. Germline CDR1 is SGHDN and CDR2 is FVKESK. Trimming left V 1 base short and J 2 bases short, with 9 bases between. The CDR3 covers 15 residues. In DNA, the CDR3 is TGTGCCAGCAGCCAAGTTCGGACGGCCTACAATGAGCAGTTCTTC. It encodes CASSQVRTAYNEQFF.

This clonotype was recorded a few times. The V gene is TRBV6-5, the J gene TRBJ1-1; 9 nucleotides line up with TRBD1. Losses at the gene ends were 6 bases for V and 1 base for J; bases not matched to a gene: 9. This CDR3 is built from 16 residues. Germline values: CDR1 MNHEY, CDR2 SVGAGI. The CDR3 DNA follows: TGTGCCAGCAGATCCGACAGGGGGGGGAAGAACACTGAAGCTTTCTTT. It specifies CASRSDRGGKNTEAFF.

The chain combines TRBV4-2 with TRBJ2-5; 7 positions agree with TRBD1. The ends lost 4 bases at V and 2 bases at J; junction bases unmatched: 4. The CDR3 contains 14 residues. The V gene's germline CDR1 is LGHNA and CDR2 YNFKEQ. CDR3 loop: CASSRGQDQETQYF. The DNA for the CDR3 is TGTGCCAGCAGCCGTGGACAGGATCAAGAGACCCAGTACTTC.

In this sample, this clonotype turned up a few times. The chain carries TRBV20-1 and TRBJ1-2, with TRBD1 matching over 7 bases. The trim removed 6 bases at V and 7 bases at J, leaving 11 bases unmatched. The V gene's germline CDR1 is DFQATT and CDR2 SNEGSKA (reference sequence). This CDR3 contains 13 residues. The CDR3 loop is CSAGGRGMVGYTF. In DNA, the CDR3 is TGCAGTGCAGGGGGCAGGGGGATGGTTGGCTACACCTTC.

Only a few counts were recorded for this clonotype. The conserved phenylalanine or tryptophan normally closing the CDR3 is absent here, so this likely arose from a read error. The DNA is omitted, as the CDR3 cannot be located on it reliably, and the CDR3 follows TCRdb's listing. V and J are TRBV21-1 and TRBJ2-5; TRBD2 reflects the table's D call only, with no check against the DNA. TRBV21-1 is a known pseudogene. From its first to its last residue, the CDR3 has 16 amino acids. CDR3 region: CASSKVEGSQKETQYL.

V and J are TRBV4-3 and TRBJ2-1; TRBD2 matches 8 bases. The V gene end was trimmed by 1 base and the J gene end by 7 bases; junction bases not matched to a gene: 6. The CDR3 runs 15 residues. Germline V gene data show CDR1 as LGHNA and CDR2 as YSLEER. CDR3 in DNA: TGCGCCAGCAGCCAAGGCGGGGGGCGGGAGAATGAGCAGTTCTTC. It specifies CASSQGGGRENEQFF.

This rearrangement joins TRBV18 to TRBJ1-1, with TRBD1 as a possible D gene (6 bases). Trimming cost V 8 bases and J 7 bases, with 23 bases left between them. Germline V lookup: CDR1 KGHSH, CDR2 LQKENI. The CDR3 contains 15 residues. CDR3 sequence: CASTLHSGEGGEAFF. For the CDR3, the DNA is TGTGCCAGCACACTTCATTCAGGGGAAGGGGGTGAAGCTTTCTTT.

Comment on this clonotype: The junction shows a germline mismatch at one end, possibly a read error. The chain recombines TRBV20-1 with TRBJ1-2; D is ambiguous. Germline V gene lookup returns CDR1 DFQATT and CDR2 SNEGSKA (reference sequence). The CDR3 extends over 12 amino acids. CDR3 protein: CSARVDPYGHTF. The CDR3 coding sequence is TGCAGTGCTAGGGTTGATCCTTATGGCCACACCTTC.

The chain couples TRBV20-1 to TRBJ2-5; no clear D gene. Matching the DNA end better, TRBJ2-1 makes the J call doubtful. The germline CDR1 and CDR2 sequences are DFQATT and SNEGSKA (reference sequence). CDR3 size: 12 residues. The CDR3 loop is CSAERPDNEQFF. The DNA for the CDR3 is TGCAGTGCTGAAAGGCCCGATAATGAGCAGTTCTTC.

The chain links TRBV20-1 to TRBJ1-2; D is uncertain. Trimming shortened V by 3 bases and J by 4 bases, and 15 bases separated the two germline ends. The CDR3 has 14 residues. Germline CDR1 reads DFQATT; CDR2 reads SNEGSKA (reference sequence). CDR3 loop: CSASLGRASYGYTF. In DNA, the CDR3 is TGCAGTGCTAGTTTAGGTAGAGCGAGCTATGGCTACACCTTC.

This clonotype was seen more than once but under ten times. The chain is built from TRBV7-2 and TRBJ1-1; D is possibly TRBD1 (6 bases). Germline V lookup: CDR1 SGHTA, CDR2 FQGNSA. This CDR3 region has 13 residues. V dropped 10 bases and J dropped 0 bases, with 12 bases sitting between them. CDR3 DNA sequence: TGTGCCACCGGACAGCTACTGAACACTGAAGCTTTCTTT. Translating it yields CATGQLLNTEAFF.

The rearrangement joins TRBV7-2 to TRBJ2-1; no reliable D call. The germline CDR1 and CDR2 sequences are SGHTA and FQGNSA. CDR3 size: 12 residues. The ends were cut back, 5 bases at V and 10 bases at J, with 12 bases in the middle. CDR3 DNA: TGTGCCAGCAGCCTTTCGCAAGTGGAGCAGTTCTTC. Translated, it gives CASSLSQVEQFF.

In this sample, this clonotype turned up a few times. CDR3 sequence: CASSLLQRGASGTLYNEQFF. CDR3 in DNA: TGTGCCAGCAGCTTACTACAGCGGGGGGCCTCGGGGACACTCTACAATGAGCAGTTCTTC. The rearrangement uses TRBV7-2 and TRBJ2-1, with 9 bases lining up with TRBD2. From germline, CDR1 is SGHTA and CDR2 FQGNSA. Trimming removed 2 bases from V and 3 bases from J; junction bases left unmatched: 17. CDR3 length equals 20 residues. Full variable domain (remainder filled in from reference TRBV7-2 and TRBJ2-1): GAGVSQSPSNKVTEKGKDVELRCDPISGHTALYWYRQSLGQGLEFLIYFQGNSAPDKSGLPSDRFSAERTGGSVSTLTIQRTQQEDSAVYLCASSLLQRGASGTLYNEQFFGPGTRLTVL.

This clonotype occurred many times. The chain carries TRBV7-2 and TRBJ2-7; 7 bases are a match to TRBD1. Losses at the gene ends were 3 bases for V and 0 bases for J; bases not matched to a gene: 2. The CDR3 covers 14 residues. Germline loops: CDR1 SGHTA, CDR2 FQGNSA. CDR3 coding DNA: TGTGCCAGCAGCTTGGACAGGAGCTCCTACGAGCAGTACTTC. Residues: CASSLDRSSYEQYF.

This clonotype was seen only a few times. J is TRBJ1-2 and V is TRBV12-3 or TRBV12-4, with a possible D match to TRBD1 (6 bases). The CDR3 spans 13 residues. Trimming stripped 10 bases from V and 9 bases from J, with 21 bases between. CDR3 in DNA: TGTGCCACTGCACAGGGAATACAGGAGCGCTACACCTTC. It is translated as CATAQGIQERYTF.

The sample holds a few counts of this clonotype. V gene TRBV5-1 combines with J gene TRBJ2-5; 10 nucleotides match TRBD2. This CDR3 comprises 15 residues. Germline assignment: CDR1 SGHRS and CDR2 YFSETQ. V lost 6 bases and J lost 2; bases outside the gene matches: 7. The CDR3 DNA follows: TGCGCCAGCAACTCTATAGCGGGGGGTCAAGAGACCCAGTACTTC. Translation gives CASNSIAGGQETQYF.

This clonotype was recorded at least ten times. The CDR3 nucleotides read TGCGCCAGCAGCCAGGCCTACCGGGGAGAGACCCAGTACTTC. Residues: CASSQAYRGETQYF. The chain has TRBV5-1 and TRBJ2-5; maybe TRBD2 (5 bases). Germline loops: CDR1 SGHRS, CDR2 YFSETQ. Trimming cost V 4 bases and J 4 bases, with 14 bases left between them. The CDR3 has 14 amino acids.

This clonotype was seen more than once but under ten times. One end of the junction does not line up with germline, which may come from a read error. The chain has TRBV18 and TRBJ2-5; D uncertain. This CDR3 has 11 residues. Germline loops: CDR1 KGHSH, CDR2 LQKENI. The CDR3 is CASSMEEAQYF. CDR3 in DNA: TGTGCCAGCTCAATGGAAGAGGCCCAGTACTTC.

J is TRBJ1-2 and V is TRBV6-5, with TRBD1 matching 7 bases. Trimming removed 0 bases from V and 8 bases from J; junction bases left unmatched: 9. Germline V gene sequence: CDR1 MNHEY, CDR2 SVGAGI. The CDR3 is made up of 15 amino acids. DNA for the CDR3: TGTGCCAGCAGTTACTCCCACCGGGACAGACGGGGCTACACCTTC. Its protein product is CASSYSHRDRRGYTF.

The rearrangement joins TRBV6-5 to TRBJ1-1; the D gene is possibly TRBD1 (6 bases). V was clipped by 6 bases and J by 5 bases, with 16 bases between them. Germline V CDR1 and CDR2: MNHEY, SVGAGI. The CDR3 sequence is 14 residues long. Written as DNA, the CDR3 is TGTGCCAGCAGGTCCGGGCCAGGGGCTACTGAAGCTTTCTTT. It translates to CASRSGPGATEAFF.

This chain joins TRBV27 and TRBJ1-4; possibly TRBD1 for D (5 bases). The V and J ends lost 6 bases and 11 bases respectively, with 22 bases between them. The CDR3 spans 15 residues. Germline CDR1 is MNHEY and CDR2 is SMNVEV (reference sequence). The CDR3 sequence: CASRKSDRPLGKLFF. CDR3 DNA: TGTGCCAGCAGAAAATCAGACAGACCTTTGGGGAAACTGTTTTTT.

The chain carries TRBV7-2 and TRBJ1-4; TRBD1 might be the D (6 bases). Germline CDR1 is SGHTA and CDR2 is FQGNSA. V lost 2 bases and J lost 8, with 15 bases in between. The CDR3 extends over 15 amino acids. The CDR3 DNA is TGTGCCAGCAGCTTATTTGGTCGGGGGCCGGAAAAACTGTTTTTT. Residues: CASSLFGRGPEKLFF.

Here the CDR3 reads CASSPVGGDSPLHF. The CDR3 DNA is TGTGCCAGCAGCCCAGTAGGGGGAGATTCACCCCTCCACTTT. This rearrangement joins TRBV7-9 to TRBJ1-6, with a weak D call TRBD1 (6 bases). The CDR3 sequence is 14 residues long. V gave up 5 bases and J gave up 8 bases, with 13 bases separating them. From germline, CDR1 is SEHNR and CDR2 FQNEAQ (reference sequence).

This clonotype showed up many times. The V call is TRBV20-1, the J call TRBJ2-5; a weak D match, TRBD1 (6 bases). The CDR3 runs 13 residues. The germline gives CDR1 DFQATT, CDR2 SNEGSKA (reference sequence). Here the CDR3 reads CSASGTGQETQYF. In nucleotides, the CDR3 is TGCAGCGCCTCCGGAACAGGGCAAGAGACCCAGTACTTC.